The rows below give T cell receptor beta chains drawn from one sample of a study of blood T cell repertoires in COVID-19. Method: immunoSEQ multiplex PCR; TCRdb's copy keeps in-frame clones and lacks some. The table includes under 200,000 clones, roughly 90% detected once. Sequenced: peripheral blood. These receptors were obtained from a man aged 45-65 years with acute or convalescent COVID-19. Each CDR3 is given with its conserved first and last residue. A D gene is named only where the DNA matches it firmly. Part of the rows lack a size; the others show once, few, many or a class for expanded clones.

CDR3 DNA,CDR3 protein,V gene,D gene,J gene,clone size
TGCGCCAGCAGCCATAGGACAGGTACTAACTATGGCTACACCTTC,CASSHRTGTNYGYTF,TRBV4-1,TRBD1,TRBJ1-2,.
TGTGCCAGCAGCCCTTTACGGGTAACAGATACGCAGTATTTT,CASSPLRVTDTQYF,TRBV5-8,.,TRBJ2-3,.
TGTGCCACCAGTGATTTGCATACCCGAACTACTAACACCGGGGAGCTGTTTTTT,CATSDLHTRTTNTGELFF,TRBV24-1,.,TRBJ2-2,.
TGTGCCAGCAGCTTAGACGGGGTCGTAGAGACCCAGTACTTC,CASSLDGVVETQYF,TRBV11-2,.,TRBJ2-5,.
TGTGCCAGCAGCTTAGTCTACAGGCTAACTTACTATGGCTACACCTTC,CASSLVYRLTYYGYTF,TRBV7-8,.,TRBJ1-2,.
TGCGCCAGCAGCTTGTCCGGCGGGGACCACAATGAGCAGTTCTTC,CASSLSGGDHNEQFF,TRBV5-1,.,TRBJ2-1,few
TGTGCCACCAATCAGCAGGGGGCTAAAAACATTCAGTACTTC,CATNQQGAKNIQYF,TRBV19,TRBD1,TRBJ2-4,.
TGTGCCAGCAGCTTAGGTCTCGCGGGAGCTTCCTACGAGCAGTACTTC,CASSLGLAGASYEQYF,TRBV7-8,TRBD2,TRBJ2-7,.
TGCAGCGTTTTACGGACAGGGGGCATGGCTAACTATGGCTACACCTTC,CSVLRTGGMANYGYTF,TRBV29-1,TRBD1,TRBJ1-2,once
TGTGCCAGCAGCTTATCGCCTGGGCCCGGGGAGCTGTTTTTT,CASSLSPGPGELFF,TRBV7-9,.,TRBJ2-2,.
TGCAGTGCTAGTCTATCGCAGGGTGGCCAATATGGCTACACCTTC,CSASLSQGGQYGYTF,TRBV20-1,.,TRBJ1-2,.
TGTGCCAGCAGCGTCGTGGTTCAGATCAGGGTGAACACTGAAGCTTTCTTT,CASSVVVQIRVNTEAFF,TRBV28,.,TRBJ1-1,.
TGTGCCAGCAGCCAGGGGGGCGGTCGGGATACGCAGTATTTT,CASSQGGGRDTQYF,TRBV7-2,.,TRBJ2-3,.
TGTGCCAGCAGGGCAGGGGAAAGAGGCTACACCTTC,CASRAGERGYTF,TRBV2,.,TRBJ1-2,.
TGTGCCAGCAGCTGGCCTGCGGCGATGACAGATACGCAGTATTTT,CASSWPAAMTDTQYF,TRBV5-6,.,TRBJ2-3,.
TGTGCCAGCAAAGACAGGACATATAATTCACCCCTCCACTTT,CASKDRTYNSPLHF,TRBV19,.,TRBJ1-6,.
TGCGCCAGCAGCCAAGATACTGGCTTCAGGGCAGATACGCAGTATTTT,CASSQDTGFRADTQYF,TRBV4-1,.,TRBJ2-3,.
TGCAGCGTCGATGAAACAGGGAAACTGTTTTTT,CSVDETGKLFF,TRBV29-1,.,TRBJ1-4,.
TGTGCCAACGCCGGGACAAGCCGCTCCTACGAGCAGTACTTC,CANAGTSRSYEQYF,TRBV10-3,.,TRBJ2-7,.
TGCGCCAGCAGCCTCACAGGGGGTCGAACCGGGGAGCTGTTTTTT,CASSLTGGRTGELFF,TRBV5-1,TRBD1,TRBJ2-2,.
TGTGCCAGTAGTATCATGGAGTGGGGGACAGAAGAGACCCAGTACTTC,CASSIMEWGTEETQYF,TRBV19,TRBD1,TRBJ2-5,.
TGCGCCAGCAGCCCGGGGACAAGTAGCAATCAGCCCCAGCATTTT,CASSPGTSSNQPQHF,TRBV4-1,.,TRBJ1-5,.
TGTGCCAGCAGCGTAGTGCACGGGAACACCGGGGAGCTGTTTTTT,CASSVVHGNTGELFF,TRBV9,.,TRBJ2-2,.
TGTGCCAGCAGCGTAGCGCCTAGCGGGGAGACCCAGTACTTC,CASSVAPSGETQYF,TRBV9,TRBD2,TRBJ2-5,.
TGTGCCAGCAGCTTAGGCGCGCTAGCGGGTTATTTGGACGAGCAGTACTTC,CASSLGALAGYLDEQYF,TRBV7-2,TRBD2,TRBJ2-7,.
TGTGCCTGGAAAACAGGGGGCCTTCACTCCTATGGCTACACCTTC,CAWKTGGLHSYGYTF,TRBV30,TRBD1,TRBJ1-2,once
TGTGCCATCAGTGGAAGGGACAGACGTCCCGAGACCCAGTACTTC,CAISGRDRRPETQYF,TRBV10-3,TRBD1,TRBJ2-5,.
TGCGCCAGCAGCTTTGTTAACTACAATGAGCAGTTCTTC,CASSFVNYNEQFF,TRBV5-1,.,TRBJ2-1,.